One and the same sample provided the 28 T cell receptor beta chains below, sequenced in a study of blood T cell repertoires in COVID-19. Clones were sequenced by immunoSEQ multiplex PCR, and TCRdb holds only the in-frame ones, with some missing. The table shows 70,000 to 95,000 clones, with about 80% occurring only once. Sequenced: peripheral blood. The receptor set was obtained from a woman aged 40 to 50 with active or convalescent COVID-19.

The rearrangement uses TRBV5-4 and TRBJ2-7, with 8 positions matching TRBD2. Germline CDR1 and CDR2: SGHNT and YYREEE (reference sequence). The CDR3 is 16 residues long. V gave up 2 bases and J gave up 2 bases; unmatched junction bases: 9. The CDR3, as DNA: TGTGCCAGCAGCTTAACTAGCGGAGCAAACCCCTACGAGCAGTACTTC. It is translated as CASSLTSGANPYEQYF.

The chain recombines TRBV27 with TRBJ2-3; 8 bases fit TRBD1. Germline CDR1 reads MNHEY; CDR2 reads SMNVEV (reference sequence). V was pared by 10 bases and J by 3 bases, with 9 bases of the junction left unmatched. The CDR3 runs to 14 residues. The CDR3 nucleotides are TGTGCCACCCAGGACAGGGTCTTTACAGATACGCAGTATTTT. This codes for CATQDRVFTDTQYF.

A few counts support this clone. V and J are TRBV4-1 and TRBJ2-7; 13 bases are shared with TRBD2. J was trimmed by 3 bases and V by 1 base; bases with no gene match: 3. The CDR3 covers 16 residues. Per germline, CDR1 MGHRA and CDR2 YSYEKL. The CDR3 DNA follows: TGCGCCAGCAGCCAAGGGACTAGCGGGAGAATCTACGAGCAGTACTTC. It codes for CASSQGTSGRIYEQYF.

V usage is TRBV14 and J usage is TRBJ1-6; possible D gene TRBD1, 5 bases. Germline V gene data show CDR1 as SGHDN and CDR2 as FVKESK. The CDR3 is 18 residues long. V was pared by 0 bases and J by 11 bases, with 23 bases between. CDR3 DNA sequence: TGTGCCAGCAGCCAAGATATAACCCTGGACAATTCAAGGGCACCCCTCCACTTT. It is translated as CASSQDITLDNSRAPLHF.

V gene TRBV28 combines with J gene TRBJ2-5; 11 bases match TRBD2. The CDR3 sequence is 16 residues long. In germline, CDR1 is MDHEN, CDR2 SYDVKM. Germline trimming cut 3 bases from V and 1 base from J; bases unmatched to any gene: 4. The CDR3 is CASSFPGTSGQETQYF. CDR3 DNA: TGTGCCAGCAGTTTCCCGGGGACTAGCGGCCAAGAGACCCAGTACTTC.

This chain uses TRBV27 with TRBJ1-1; tentatively, D is TRBD1 (5 bases). The V gene lost 7 bases and the J gene lost 3 bases, with 15 bases spanning the gap. The CDR3 length is 14 residues. The germline gives CDR1 MNHEY, CDR2 SMNVEV (reference sequence). CDR3 region: CASTRGGWDTEAFF. As DNA, the CDR3 is TGTGCCAGCACCCGTGGGGGGTGGGACACTGAAGCTTTCTTT.

The chain employs TRBV12-5 and TRBJ2-2; weak D call: TRBD2 (5 bases). The CDR3 runs to 15 residues. Trimming removed 6 bases at V and 1 base at J, with 12 bases between. CDR1 is LGHNT and CDR2 is FRNRAP in the germline V gene. In DNA, the CDR3 is TGTGCTAGTGGGAGTCGGGAACGGAACACCGGGGAGCTGTTTTTT. Residues: CASGSRERNTGELFF. The variable domain in full, completed from reference TRBV12-5 and TRBJ2-2, reads DARVTQTPRHKVTEMGQEVTMRCQPILGHNTVFWYRQTMMQGLELLAYFRNRAPLDDSGMPKDRFSAEMPDATLATLKIQPSEPRDSAVYFCASGSRERNTGELFFGEGSRLTVL.

The V and J genes are TRBV11-3 and TRBJ2-5, with 9 bases lining up with TRBD1. The CDR3 spans 17 residues. Germline V gene data show CDR1 as SGHNT and CDR2 as YENEEA. J gave up 4 bases and V 4 bases, and 13 bases lay outside the gene matches. The CDR3 here is CASSSLPGQGNRETQYF. The CDR3 nucleotides are TGTGCCAGCAGCTCACTCCCGGGACAGGGTAATCGAGAGACCCAGTACTTC.

The chain carries TRBV4-1 and TRBJ2-3; possible D gene TRBD2, 6 bases. V lost 5 bases to trimming and J lost 3 bases, with 15 bases between them. Germline V CDR1 and CDR2: MGHRA, YSYEKL. The CDR3 is made up of 15 amino acids. The CDR3 DNA follows: TGCGCCAGCAGCAGAGGAGCGGGTCGAACAGATACGCAGTATTTT. Protein product: CASSRGAGRTDTQYF.

This clone was observed a handful of times. This chain joins TRBV4-3 and TRBJ1-1; D gene unclear. CDR3 length equals 15 residues. Germline V gene lookup returns CDR1 LGHNA and CDR2 YSLEER. V was trimmed by 1 base and J by 0 bases, leaving 9 bases between them. CDR3 loop: CASSQGAGLNTEAFF. As DNA, the CDR3 is TGCGCCAGCAGCCAAGGGGCCGGATTGAACACTGAAGCTTTCTTT.

In its sample, this clone was seen once. The chain has TRBV24-1 and TRBJ1-2; D perhaps matches TRBD1 (6 bases). Trimming removed 3 bases at V and 7 bases at J, with 17 bases between. The CDR3 has 15 amino acids. Germline-derived CDR1 and CDR2 are KGHDR and SFDVKD. The CDR3 loop is CATSDRGQTIGGYTF. The DNA of the CDR3 is TGTGCCACCAGTGATAGGGGACAAACCATCGGTGGCTACACCTTC.

The chain has TRBV16 and TRBJ2-3, with D perhaps matching TRBD1 (6 bases). Germline V lookup: CDR1 KGHSY, CDR2 FQNENV. The CDR3 has 12 residues. V lost 3 bases and J lost 8, with 9 bases in between. CDR3 loop: CASSHPQGTQYF. The CDR3 bases are TGTGCCAGCAGCCACCCACAGGGTACGCAGTATTTT.

V gene TRBV27 combines with J gene TRBJ1-6, with TRBD1 as a possible D gene (6 bases). The germline V gene has CDR1 MNHEY and CDR2 SMNVEV (reference sequence). The CDR3 runs 12 residues. V was clipped by 9 bases and J by 8 bases, with 11 bases between them. The CDR3 sequence: CASGQRHSPLHF. The CDR3 DNA sequence: TGTGCCAGTGGACAGCGGCATTCACCCCTCCACTTT.

This clone has only one observation. V and J are TRBV21-1 and TRBJ2-7; the table assigns TRBD2, which was not confirmed against the DNA. TRBV21-1 is described as a pseudogene. CDR3 length: 15 residues. The CDR3 spells CASSTRLAGSYEQYF. DNA of the CDR3: TGTGCCAGCAGCACAAGACTAGCGGGCTCCTACGAGCAGTACTTC.

The chain couples TRBV4-1 to TRBJ1-2, with D unresolved. This CDR3 region has 14 residues. Trimming stripped 0 bases from V and 4 bases from J, with 9 bases between. CDR1 is MGHRA, CDR2 YSYEKL, per germline. The CDR3 nucleotides read TGCGCCAGCAGCCAAGAGGCCAGTACCTATGGCTACACCTTC. This codes for CASSQEASTYGYTF.

This clone has just a few counts. This chain joins TRBV7-9 and TRBJ2-3; 7 nucleotides line up with TRBD2. This CDR3 region has 16 residues. Germline CDR1 is SEHNR and CDR2 is FQNEAQ (reference sequence). The ends lost 0 bases at V and 4 bases at J; junction bases unmatched: 7. Written as DNA, the CDR3 is TGTGCCAGCAGCTTAGCGGGAGGGCCTGTTTCAGATACGCAGTATTTT. It yields the protein CASSLAGGPVSDTQYF. The whole variable domain, remainder taken from reference TRBV7-9 and TRBJ2-3, is DTGVSQNPRHKITKRGQNVTFRCDPISEHNRLYWYRQTLGQGPEFLTYFQNEAQLEKSRLLSDRFSAERPKGSFSTLEIQRTEQGDSAMYLCASSLAGGPVSDTQYFGPGTRLTVL.

The chain links TRBV28 to TRBJ1-2; 7 bases fit TRBD1. The ends lost 7 bases at V and 7 bases at J; junction bases unmatched: 12. CDR1 and CDR2 from the germline V gene are MDHEN and SYDVKM. The length of the CDR3 is 14 residues. DNA of the CDR3: TGTGCCAGCACCGGGGGAGAGGGGGCGCCTGGCTACACCTTC. Amino acids: CASTGGEGAPGYTF.

This chain uses TRBV5-1 with TRBJ2-3; possible D gene TRBD2, 5 bases. The CDR3 sequence is 16 residues long. V was shortened by 0 bases and J by 3 bases, with 14 bases between the two germline ends. The germline V gene has CDR1 SGHRS and CDR2 YFSETQ. In nucleotides, the CDR3 is TGCGCCAGCAGCTTGGAGCTAGCTCGGGGAACAGATACGCAGTATTTT. Translation: CASSLELARGTDTQYF.

This clone is categorized as medium-sized. The rearrangement uses TRBV16 and TRBJ1-5; tentative D call: TRBD1 (5 bases). The CDR3 sequence is 14 residues long. V lost 0 bases and J lost 4, with 7 bases in between. Germline loops: CDR1 KGHSY, CDR2 FQNENV. CDR3 protein: CASSQSGDNQPQHF. In DNA, the CDR3 is TGTGCCAGCAGCCAATCAGGGGATAATCAGCCCCAGCATTTT.

This clone was recorded once. V is TRBV18 and J is TRBJ1-6, with TRBD1 matching 9 bases. J lost 7 bases, V lost 5 bases, and 3 bases had no gene match. The CDR3 totals 14 residues. Germline loops: CDR1 KGHSH, CDR2 LQKENI. The CDR3 loop reads CASSATGGNSPLHF. CDR3 coding DNA: TGTGCCAGCTCAGCAACAGGGGGCAATTCACCCCTCCACTTT.

J is TRBJ2-5 and V is TRBV10-3, with D possibly TRBD1 on 6 matching bases. The CDR3 runs 14 residues. V lost 6 bases to trimming and J lost 4 bases, with 15 bases between them. Germline V CDR1 and CDR2: ENHRY, SYGVKD. The CDR3 DNA is TGTGCCATCAGGACGGACAGTGGTGTAGAGACCCAGTACTTC. Protein product: CAIRTDSGVETQYF.

The chain combines TRBV11-3 with TRBJ1-1, with 8 bases identical to TRBD1. Germline V gene data show CDR1 as SGHNT and CDR2 as YENEEA. The junction had 9 bases not matched to a gene; V was cut back by 5 bases and J by 4 bases. There are 15 residues in the CDR3. DNA of the CDR3: TGTGCCAGCAGCCCCCGACAGGGGTTGGGCACTGAAGCTTTCTTT. Translating it yields CASSPRQGLGTEAFF. The variable domain in full, completed from reference TRBV11-3 and TRBJ1-1, reads EAGVVQSPRYKIIEKKQPVAFWCNPISGHNTLYWYLQNLGQGPELLIRYENEEAVDDSQLPKDRFSAERLKGVDSTLKIQPAELGDSAVYLCASSPRQGLGTEAFFGQGTRLTVV.

The V and J genes are TRBV6-5 and TRBJ2-1, with a possible D match to TRBD2 (5 bases). Trimming removed 3 bases at V and 4 bases at J, with 13 bases between. CDR1 is MNHEY and CDR2 is SVGAGI in the germline V gene. This CDR3 comprises 15 residues. CDR3 in DNA: TGTGCCAGCAGTTATGGCGGGTGGGCTTACAATGAGCAGTTCTTC. Translated: CASSYGGWAYNEQFF.

The table lists this clone with a few counts. J is TRBJ1-1 and V is TRBV6-5; TRBD1 matches at 11 bases. The CDR3 runs 16 residues. Unmatched junction bases numbered 4, after V lost 1 base and J lost 3 bases. Germline V gene data show CDR1 as MNHEY and CDR2 as SVGAGI. The CDR3 reads CASSYWGQGVYTEAFF. CDR3 sequence (DNA): TGTGCCAGCAGTTACTGGGGACAGGGGGTTTACACTGAAGCTTTCTTT.

The chain employs TRBV5-4 and TRBJ2-5, with D possibly matching TRBD2 (6 bases). The germline V and J ends were trimmed by 1 base and 3 bases, with 16 bases remaining between them. The CDR3 contains 16 residues. Germline V lookup: CDR1 SGHNT, CDR2 YYREEE (reference sequence). CDR3: CASSLTLGTVEETQYF. As DNA, the CDR3 is TGTGCCAGCAGCTTGACTCTAGGGACTGTCGAAGAGACCCAGTACTTC.

The chain combines TRBV5-4 with TRBJ2-5; 9 bases fit TRBD2. V shed 0 bases, J shed 4 bases, and the junction held 7 bases outside the gene matches. From germline, CDR1 is SGHNT and CDR2 YYREEE (reference sequence). The length of the CDR3 is 16 residues. The CDR3 DNA is TGTGCCAGCAGCTTGGGTCCCGGGACTAGCAGAGAGACCCAGTACTTC. Amino acids: CASSLGPGTSRETQYF. The whole variable domain, filled in from reference TRBV5-4 and TRBJ2-5, reads ETGVTQSPTHLIKTRGQQVTLRCSSQSGHNTVSWYQQALGQGPQFIFQYYREEENGRGNFPPRFSGLQFPNYSSELNVNALELDDSALYLCASSLGPGTSRETQYFGPGTRLLVL.

This chain connects TRBV2 to TRBJ2-2, with 7 bases that match TRBD2. The CDR3 has 16 residues. The trim removed 1 base at V and 5 bases at J, leaving 7 bases unmatched. The germline V gene has CDR1 SNHLY and CDR2 FYNNEI. CDR3 sequence reads: CASSEDLAVGTGELFF. Written as DNA, the CDR3 is TGTGCCAGCAGTGAAGATCTAGCGGTGGGGACCGGGGAGCTGTTTTTT.

The chain uses TRBV7-9 and TRBJ1-5; D is ambiguous. This CDR3 spans 12 amino acids. With 1 base removed from V and 6 bases from J, the gap between germline ends came to 4 bases. In germline, CDR1 is SEHNR, CDR2 FQNEAQ (reference sequence). The CDR3 reads CASSLGSQPQHF. CDR3 in DNA: TGTGCCAGCAGCTTAGGTAGTCAGCCCCAGCATTTT.